This paragraph reports one TCR beta chain. Ages ranged from 18 to 89 years, with residence in under 25 US areas. Clinical histories supplied by participants themselves formed the basis of cohort assignment. Authors' methods: Amplification from reference gene primers served as the basis for estimated nucleated cell counts. The protocol was immunoSEQ multiplex PCR, while the TCRdb copy is restricted to in-frame clones and leaves out a portion. V and J calls and clone size are those listed in that table; D and trimming were worked out from the DNA. The data show 250,000 to 300,000 clones, with 75% to 95% seen just once and 1.1% held by the top ten. This sample stems from a study of blood T cell repertoires in COVID-19. Study-wide context: The United States, Italy and Spain provided the acute and convalescent COVID-19 samples.

This CDR3 contains 16 residues. Germline lookup yields CDR1 SGHDT and CDR2 YYEEEE. V was trimmed by 2 bases and J by 7 bases, leaving 21 bases between them. The receptor's source is a young woman who had recovered from COVID-19. Sequenced material: PBMCs or T cells enriched from blood (not recorded which). This chain uses TRBV5-6 with TRBJ1-2, with D tentatively TRBD1 (5 bases). The DNA of the CDR3 is TGTGCCAGCAGCTTTTCTCGGCGGTCGGGGGAGGGTGGCTACACCTTC. Translating it yields CASSFSRRSGEGGYTF.